These T cell receptor beta chains were read from a single sample in a study of T-cell memory formation after mild COVID-19. TCRdb reprocessed the 5' RACE reads with MiXCR, giving one entry per CDR3 protein. Of about 430,000 distinct CDR3 sequences in the sample, 18% were seen once. Sequenced: PBMCs or a T cell subset sorted from them (not recorded which). The receptors were gathered from a man between 18 and 35 years old who had mild COVID-19 (a few samples of this study predate the infection). Cell type and time point are not known. The CDR3 runs from the conserved cysteine through the conserved F or W. Fields, in order: J gene, V gene, D gene, clone size, CDR3 protein, CDR3 DNA. D genes are given only for firm matches. Where a row states a size, it is once, few, many or the class of an expanded clone; other rows omit it.

j_gene: TRBJ1-1; v_gene: TRBV5-1; d_gene: NA; abundance: many; CDR3aa: CASSLGPPNTEAFF; CDR3nt: TGCGCCAGCAGTTTGGGACCGCCAAACACTGAAGCTTTCTTT
j_gene: TRBJ1-1; v_gene: TRBV7-9; d_gene: NA; abundance: few; CDR3aa: CASGGGVNTEAFF; CDR3nt: TGTGCCAGCGGAGGGGGGGTGAACACTGAAGCTTTCTTT
j_gene: TRBJ2-1; v_gene: TRBV6-4; d_gene: TRBD2; abundance: many; CDR3aa: CASSDGTSGGPNEQFF; CDR3nt: TGTGCCAGCAGTGACGGGACTAGCGGGGGTCCCAATGAGCAGTTCTTC
j_gene: TRBJ2-2; v_gene: TRBV6-2/TRBV6-3; d_gene: NA; abundance: NA; CDR3aa: CASNLHGPGELFF; CDR3nt: TGTGCCAGCAACCTACATGGTCCCGGGGAGCTGTTTTTT
j_gene: TRBJ2-7; v_gene: TRBV20-1; d_gene: NA; abundance: NA; CDR3aa: CSAGEVAGRYEQYF; CDR3nt: TGCAGTGCCGGAGAGGTGGCAGGGAGGTACGAGCAGTACTTC
j_gene: TRBJ2-3; v_gene: TRBV5-1; d_gene: TRBD1; abundance: many; CDR3aa: CASSKDRGDDTQYF; CDR3nt: TGCGCCAGCAGCAAGGACAGGGGTGACGATACGCAGTATTTT
j_gene: TRBJ2-1; v_gene: TRBV19; d_gene: NA; abundance: NA; CDR3aa: CASSTGVEQFF; CDR3nt: TGTGCCAGTAGTACAGGGGTGGAGCAGTTCTTC
j_gene: TRBJ2-5; v_gene: TRBV7-2; d_gene: NA; abundance: NA; CDR3aa: CASSLAAGPPQYF; CDR3nt: TGTGCCAGCAGCTTAGCCGCGGGCCCGCCCCAGTACTTC
j_gene: TRBJ1-1; v_gene: TRBV12-3/TRBV12-4; d_gene: NA; abundance: few; CDR3aa: CASTRLGGTEAFF; CDR3nt: TGTGCCAGCACCAGGTTGGGTGGCACTGAAGCTTTCTTT
j_gene: TRBJ1-2; v_gene: TRBV20-1; d_gene: TRBD1; abundance: NA; CDR3aa: CSATGQGNGYTF; CDR3nt: TGCAGTGCTACCGGACAGGGCAATGGCTACACCTTC
j_gene: TRBJ1-1; v_gene: TRBV11-2; d_gene: NA; abundance: NA; CDR3aa: CASSPYLRGAGTEAFF; CDR3nt: TGTGCCAGCAGCCCCTACCTCCGGGGGGCGGGCACTGAAGCTTTCTTT
j_gene: TRBJ1-2; v_gene: TRBV2; d_gene: TRBD1; abundance: once; CDR3aa: CASSATGEGYTF; CDR3nt: TGTGCCAGCAGTGCGACAGGGGAAGGCTACACCTTC
j_gene: TRBJ1-4; v_gene: TRBV7-2; d_gene: NA; abundance: NA; CDR3aa: CASSLGADLKLFF; CDR3nt: TGTGCCAGCAGCTTAGGTGCGGACTTAAAACTGTTTTTT
j_gene: TRBJ2-5; v_gene: TRBV5-1; d_gene: NA; abundance: many; CDR3aa: CASSLGAVRETQYF; CDR3nt: TGCGCCAGCAGCTTGGGGGCAGTCCGAGAGACCCAGTACTTC
j_gene: TRBJ1-2; v_gene: TRBV6-5; d_gene: NA; abundance: few; CDR3aa: CASKYGNSYFGYTF; CDR3nt: TGTGCCAGCAAATACGGGAACTCCTACTTTGGCTACACCTTC
j_gene: TRBJ2-1; v_gene: TRBV12-3/TRBV12-4; d_gene: TRBD1; abundance: few; CDR3aa: CASRDRARYNEQFF; CDR3nt: TGTGCCAGCAGGGACAGGGCTCGTTACAATGAGCAGTTCTTC
j_gene: TRBJ2-3; v_gene: TRBV7-3; d_gene: TRBD1; abundance: few; CDR3aa: CASSLIGQGAGDTQYF; CDR3nt: TGTGCCAGCAGCTTAATTGGCCAGGGGGCCGGAGATACGCAGTATTTT
j_gene: TRBJ1-5; v_gene: TRBV4-1; d_gene: NA; abundance: NA; CDR3aa: CASSRTGGGSRQPQHF; CDR3nt: TGCGCCAGCAGCCGGACCGGAGGGGGGAGTCGGCAGCCCCAGCATTTT
j_gene: TRBJ2-6; v_gene: TRBV5-1; d_gene: NA; abundance: NA; CDR3aa: CASSFGVSSGANVLTF; CDR3nt: TGCGCCAGCAGCTTCGGGGTGAGCTCTGGGGCCAACGTCCTGACTTTC
j_gene: TRBJ1-1; v_gene: TRBV4-2; d_gene: NA; abundance: many; CDR3aa: CASSQDTGGTEAFF; CDR3nt: TGTGCCAGCAGCCAAGATACGGGTGGGACTGAAGCTTTCTTT
j_gene: TRBJ2-1; v_gene: TRBV5-1; d_gene: TRBD2; abundance: NA; CDR3aa: CASRFSGGAWNEQFF; CDR3nt: TGCGCCAGCAGGTTTAGCGGGGGGGCCTGGAATGAGCAGTTCTTC
j_gene: TRBJ2-1; v_gene: TRBV12-3/TRBV12-4; d_gene: NA; abundance: few; CDR3aa: CASSPRNEQFF; CDR3nt: TGTGCCAGCAGTCCCCGCAATGAGCAGTTCTTC
j_gene: TRBJ1-5; v_gene: TRBV19; d_gene: NA; abundance: few; CDR3aa: CASRFLGREEGNQPQHF; CDR3nt: TGTGCCAGTAGATTTTTGGGCAGGGAAGAAGGCAATCAGCCCCAGCATTTT
j_gene: TRBJ2-2; v_gene: TRBV12-3/TRBV12-4; d_gene: TRBD1; abundance: few; CDR3aa: CASSPDRALHGELFF; CDR3nt: TGTGCCAGCAGTCCGGACAGGGCTCTTCACGGGGAGCTGTTTTTT
j_gene: TRBJ2-3; v_gene: TRBV6-4; d_gene: TRBD2; abundance: NA; CDR3aa: CASSRLGGGEDTDTQYF; CDR3nt: TGTGCCAGCAGTCGTTTGGGGGGGGGGGAAGACACAGATACGCAGTATTTT
j_gene: TRBJ2-3; v_gene: TRBV28; d_gene: NA; abundance: NA; CDR3aa: CASSPPRTDTQYF; CDR3nt: TGTGCCAGCAGTCCCCCCCGCACAGATACGCAGTATTTT
j_gene: TRBJ1-2; v_gene: TRBV2; d_gene: NA; abundance: NA; CDR3aa: CASSDQGTNYGYTF; CDR3nt: TGTGCCAGCAGTGACCAGGGGACCAACTATGGCTACACCTTC
j_gene: TRBJ2-4; v_gene: TRBV5-5; d_gene: NA; abundance: many; CDR3aa: CASSLGVAKNIQYF; CDR3nt: TGTGCCAGCAGCTTGGGTGTAGCCAAAAACATTCAGTACTTC
j_gene: TRBJ2-5; v_gene: TRBV5-1; d_gene: NA; abundance: many; CDR3aa: CASRGGRETQYF; CDR3nt: TGCGCCAGCAGAGGTGGCCGAGAGACCCAGTACTTC
j_gene: TRBJ2-1; v_gene: TRBV7-3; d_gene: NA; abundance: NA; CDR3aa: CASSRLSDYNEQFF; CDR3nt: TGTGCCAGCAGCCGCCTCTCCGACTACAATGAGCAGTTCTTC
j_gene: TRBJ1-4; v_gene: TRBV4-3; d_gene: NA; abundance: few; CDR3aa: CASSPLRDPNEKLFF; CDR3nt: TGCGCCAGCAGCCCTCTCAGGGATCCTAATGAAAAACTGTTTTTT
j_gene: TRBJ2-1; v_gene: TRBV6-5; d_gene: TRBD2; abundance: few; CDR3aa: CASKPGGWNEQFF; CDR3nt: TGTGCCAGCAAGCCGGGGGGGTGGAATGAGCAGTTCTTC
j_gene: TRBJ2-3; v_gene: TRBV6-6; d_gene: TRBD2; abundance: NA; CDR3aa: CASSYPSGAAGTSTDTQYF; CDR3nt: TGTGCCAGCAGTTATCCCAGCGGGGCAGCGGGGACTAGCACAGATACGCAGTATTTT
j_gene: TRBJ2-5; v_gene: TRBV5-1; d_gene: TRBD1; abundance: many; CDR3aa: CASSGGQGALETQYF; CDR3nt: TGCGCCAGCAGCGGCGGACAGGGGGCATTAGAGACCCAGTACTTC
j_gene: TRBJ2-6; v_gene: TRBV6-2/TRBV6-3; d_gene: NA; abundance: NA; CDR3aa: CATNGRPSSGANVLTF; CDR3nt: TGTGCCACGAATGGCCGGCCGAGCTCTGGGGCCAACGTCCTGACTTTC
j_gene: TRBJ2-3; v_gene: TRBV18; d_gene: TRBD1; abundance: NA; CDR3aa: CASSLRDRLSTDTQYF; CDR3nt: TGTGCCAGCTCACTCCGGGACAGATTAAGCACAGATACGCAGTATTTT
j_gene: TRBJ1-2; v_gene: TRBV27; d_gene: NA; abundance: NA; CDR3aa: CASSPLGTPSRGYTF; CDR3nt: TGTGCCAGCAGTCCCCTGGGGACCCCTTCGAGGGGCTACACCTTC
j_gene: TRBJ1-1; v_gene: TRBV5-4; d_gene: NA; abundance: NA; CDR3aa: CASSLHYSIGDTEAFF; CDR3nt: TGTGCCAGCAGCTTGCATTATAGCATCGGGGACACTGAAGCTTTCTTT
j_gene: TRBJ2-3; v_gene: TRBV29-1; d_gene: NA; abundance: NA; CDR3aa: CSVGMGTDTKYF; CDR3nt: NA
j_gene: TRBJ2-7; v_gene: TRBV13; d_gene: NA; abundance: NA; CDR3aa: CASSIGEGDEQYF; CDR3nt: TGTGCCAGCAGCATAGGTGAGGGGGACGAGCAGTACTTC
j_gene: TRBJ2-3; v_gene: TRBV11-2; d_gene: NA; abundance: NA; CDR3aa: CASSWGGGVGTDTQYF; CDR3nt: TGTGCCAGCAGCTGGGGTGGTGGGGTCGGCACAGATACGCAGTATTTT
j_gene: TRBJ1-2; v_gene: TRBV7-9; d_gene: NA; abundance: few; CDR3aa: CASSPAGSSGYTF; CDR3nt: TGTGCCAGCAGCCCGGCGGGCTCCAGTGGCTACACCTTC
j_gene: TRBJ2-7; v_gene: TRBV6-5; d_gene: NA; abundance: many; CDR3aa: CASSYSRGPYEQYF; CDR3nt: TGTGCCAGCAGTTACTCGAGGGGACCCTACGAGCAGTACTTC
j_gene: TRBJ2-1; v_gene: TRBV6-2/TRBV6-3; d_gene: NA; abundance: NA; CDR3aa: CASTPTLPYNEQFF; CDR3nt: TGTGCCAGCACCCCGACCCTACCGTACAATGAGCAGTTCTTC
j_gene: TRBJ2-2; v_gene: TRBV7-6; d_gene: TRBD2; abundance: NA; CDR3aa: CASSPQSGANGELFF; CDR3nt: TGTGCCAGCAGCCCCCAAAGCGGGGCGAACGGGGAGCTGTTTTTT
j_gene: TRBJ1-2; v_gene: TRBV6-5; d_gene: NA; abundance: NA; CDR3aa: CASSYNPRARYGYTF; CDR3nt: TGTGCCAGCAGTTACAACCCCAGGGCTCGGTATGGCTACACCTTC
j_gene: TRBJ1-5; v_gene: TRBV27; d_gene: TRBD1; abundance: many; CDR3aa: CASSFRDRAHQPQHF; CDR3nt: TGTGCCAGCAGTTTCCGCGACAGGGCCCATCAGCCCCAGCATTTT
j_gene: TRBJ2-6; v_gene: TRBV24-1; d_gene: NA; abundance: NA; CDR3aa: CATSPTGYPTGANVLTF; CDR3nt: TGTGCCACCAGTCCTACCGGTTACCCTACTGGGGCCAACGTCCTGACTTTC
j_gene: TRBJ2-7; v_gene: TRBV4-3; d_gene: NA; abundance: NA; CDR3aa: CASSQVVGSSYEQYF; CDR3nt: TGCGCCAGCAGCCAAGTAGTCGGAAGCTCCTACGAGCAGTACTTC
j_gene: TRBJ2-3; v_gene: TRBV6-5; d_gene: TRBD1; abundance: few; CDR3aa: CASSSTGFGTDTQYF; CDR3nt: TGTGCCAGCAGTTCGACAGGGTTCGGGACAGATACGCAGTATTTT
j_gene: TRBJ2-1; v_gene: TRBV29-1; d_gene: TRBD1; abundance: NA; CDR3aa: CSVKETGTVGWEQFF; CDR3nt: TGCAGCGTGAAGGAAACCGGGACAGTGGGCTGGGAGCAGTTCTTC
j_gene: TRBJ2-4; v_gene: TRBV11-2; d_gene: NA; abundance: NA; CDR3aa: CASRILAKNIQYF; CDR3nt: TGTGCCAGCCGGATTCTAGCCAAAAACATTCAGTACTTC
j_gene: TRBJ2-3; v_gene: TRBV11-2; d_gene: NA; abundance: NA; CDR3aa: CASSSVGGPGGRITDTQYF; CDR3nt: TGTGCCAGCAGTTCCGTGGGAGGCCCGGGGGGCCGTATCACAGATACGCAGTATTTT
j_gene: TRBJ2-5; v_gene: TRBV29-1; d_gene: NA; abundance: many; CDR3aa: CSVVTDQETQYF; CDR3nt: TGCAGCGTTGTGACGGACCAAGAGACCCAGTACTTC
j_gene: TRBJ1-5; v_gene: TRBV6-5; d_gene: NA; abundance: few; CDR3aa: CASRQQGSVEPQHF; CDR3nt: TGTGCCAGCAGGCAACAGGGTAGTGTGGAGCCCCAGCATTTT
j_gene: TRBJ1-2; v_gene: TRBV20-1; d_gene: NA; abundance: many; CDR3aa: CSEGGNVNYGYTF; CDR3nt: TGCAGTGAGGGGGGCAACGTTAACTATGGCTACACCTTC
j_gene: TRBJ2-7; v_gene: TRBV7-2; d_gene: NA; abundance: few; CDR3aa: CASSTTGTDRVGQYF; CDR3nt: TGTGCCAGCAGCACCACCGGGACCGACCGGGTCGGGCAGTACTTC
j_gene: TRBJ2-5; v_gene: TRBV20-1; d_gene: NA; abundance: NA; CDR3aa: CSAPPYQETQYF; CDR3nt: TGCAGTGCTCCACCGTACCAAGAGACCCAGTACTTC
j_gene: TRBJ2-1; v_gene: TRBV7-2; d_gene: TRBD2; abundance: many; CDR3aa: CASRLGTSGGAHNEQFF; CDR3nt: TGTGCCAGCAGGCTTGGTACTAGCGGGGGGGCCCACAATGAGCAGTTCTTC